Below, 24 T cell receptor beta chains from the same sample are listed, as sequenced in a study of cytomegalovirus exposure and HLA in healthy donors. Sequencing was performed with immunoSEQ multiplex PCR; in TCRdb, only in-frame clones are kept and a portion is missing. The data show roughly 240,000 clones, with 87% seen just once and 2% to 3% held by the top ten. Sequences were obtained from PBMCs. The receptors shown here come from a man younger than 35 in good health and CMV-seronegative.

The CDR3 nucleotides read TGTGCCAGCAGTTTATTAAGGGGTGAAGCTTTCTTT. Amino acid sequence: CASSLLRGEAFF. The chain has TRBV27 and TRBJ1-1; the D gene is possibly TRBD1 (5 bases). Germline V lookup: CDR1 MNHEY, CDR2 SMNVEV (reference sequence). The length of the CDR3 is 12 residues. V gave up 1 base and J gave up 7 bases, with 7 bases separating them.

This clone was seen only a few times. The gene calls are TRBV11-2 and TRBJ2-7; 11 nucleotides line up with TRBD2. Germline trimming cut 0 bases from V and 3 bases from J; bases unmatched to any gene: 1. This CDR3 is built from 15 residues. CDR1 is SGHAT and CDR2 is FQNNGV in the germline V gene. The CDR3 region has the DNA TGTGCCAGCAGCTTAGAGCTAGCGGGGGGCTACGAGCAGTACTTC. Translated, it gives CASSLELAGGYEQYF.

The chain's CDR3 is CASSFPRGGRDEQFF. The CDR3 region has the DNA TGTGCCAGCAGTTTCCCGAGGGGGGGTCGGGATGAGCAGTTCTTC. The V gene is TRBV27, the J gene TRBJ2-1, with D perhaps matching TRBD2 (7 bases). The germline V gene has CDR1 MNHEY and CDR2 SMNVEV (reference sequence). Deletions cut 3 bases from V and 8 bases from J, with 17 bases between. The CDR3 sequence is 15 residues long.

The chain joins TRBV6-5 to TRBJ2-1, with a tentative D call TRBD2 (7 bases). Germline CDR1 is MNHEY and CDR2 is SVGAGI. The CDR3 runs 13 residues. V was pared by 7 bases and J by 8 bases, with 15 bases between. CDR3 protein: CASTYRGGHEQFF. The CDR3 DNA reads TGTGCCAGCACTTATAGGGGGGGCCATGAGCAGTTCTTC.

Here the CDR3 DNA reads TGTGCCAGCAGCCGGGGACTAGCGGGGAGGACAGATACGCAGTATTTT. It translates to CASSRGLAGRTDTQYF. V usage is TRBV5-6 and J usage is TRBJ2-3; 13 bases align to TRBD2. In germline, CDR1 is SGHDT, CDR2 YYEEEE. The CDR3 is 16 amino acids. V lost 4 bases, J lost 3 bases, and 5 bases stayed unmatched.

The chain combines TRBV7-8 with TRBJ2-3; TRBD1 matches at 10 bases. With V trimmed by 5 bases and J by 4 bases, 12 bases remained unmatched. The germline V gene encodes CDR1 SGHVS and CDR2 FQNEAQ. This CDR3 is 17 amino acids long. The CDR3 region has the DNA TGTGCCAGCAGCCCATTAATGGATGGACAGGGGGCAGATACGCAGTATTTT. Translated, it gives CASSPLMDGQGADTQYF.

This clone has only a few counts. CDR3 sequence: CASGTSGTYEQYF. In DNA, the CDR3 is TGTGCCAGTGGGACTAGCGGAACCTACGAGCAGTACTTC. V and J are TRBV28 and TRBJ2-7; TRBD2 matches 11 bases. This CDR3 has 13 residues. The germline gives CDR1 MDHEN, CDR2 SYDVKM. V shed 9 bases, J shed 2 bases, and the junction held 3 bases outside the gene matches.

The sample holds one count of this clone. This chain uses TRBV30 with TRBJ2-1; TRBD2 aligns across 14 bases. The CDR3 is 17 amino acids. Germline-derived CDR1 and CDR2 are GTSNPN and SVGIG (reference sequence). The J segment lost 6 bases and the V segment lost 4 bases, leaving 11 bases of the junction unmatched. In DNA, the CDR3 is TGTGCCTGGACAACTTTCTGGACTAGCGGGAGGTCCAATGAGCAGTTCTTC. As protein: CAWTTFWTSGRSNEQFF.

The chain carries TRBV7-6 and TRBJ2-5; the match to TRBD2 covers 11 bases. The CDR3 consists of 18 residues. Germline V lookup: CDR1 SGHVS, CDR2 FNYEAQ. Trimming cost V 1 base and J 5 bases; bases outside gene matches: 12. The CDR3 region is CASSLVGRLAGGSETQYF. The CDR3 DNA follows: TGTGCCAGCAGCTTAGTCGGGCGTCTAGCGGGAGGTTCTGAGACCCAGTACTTC.

V and J are TRBV6-6 and TRBJ2-2; D is ambiguous. The CDR3 has 14 amino acids. Trimming left V 4 bases short and J 1 base short, with 7 bases between. CDR1 and CDR2 (germline): MNHNY, SVGAGI (reference sequence). In DNA, the CDR3 is TGTGCCAGCAGTTCCCTCAGGAACACCGGGGAGCTGTTTTTT. Residues: CASSSLRNTGELFF.

Note on this clone: At the DNA level, this CDR3 is encoded by other sequences in the same sample as well. CDR3 sequence reads: CASSQDRYSNQPQHF. The CDR3 DNA follows: TGCGCCAGCAGCCAAGATAGATATAGCAATCAGCCCCAGCATTTT. The rearrangement uses TRBV4-3 and TRBJ1-5, with D uncertain. V was shortened by 0 bases and J by 0 bases, with 6 bases between the two germline ends. The CDR3 covers 15 residues. Germline V gene sequence: CDR1 LGHNA, CDR2 YSLEER.

Remarks on this clone: Other DNA sequences of this sample code for an identical CDR3. The CDR3 nucleotides read TGTGCCAGCAGTTACTCAGGGGCTGAAGCTTTCTTT. Amino acids: CASSYSGAEAFF. This chain uses TRBV6-5 with TRBJ1-1, with D possibly TRBD1 on 5 matching bases. The CDR3 contains 12 residues. CDR1 and CDR2 (germline): MNHEY, SVGAGI. Between the trimmed V and J ends, which lost 0 bases and 6 bases, there was a span of 5 bases.

This clone was counted a single time. The V gene is TRBV7-9, the J gene TRBJ2-1; no clear D. Germline-derived CDR1 and CDR2 are SEHNR and FQNEAQ (reference sequence). The CDR3 contains 17 residues. V lost 5 bases and J 1 base, leaving 18 bases between the germline ends. The chain's CDR3 is CASSPPPETRSYNEQFF. Written as DNA, the CDR3 is TGTGCCAGCAGCCCCCCCCCAGAGACAAGGTCCTACAATGAGCAGTTCTTC.

This rearrangement joins TRBV18 to TRBJ2-7, with D unresolved. V was cut by 3 bases and J by 5 bases, with 11 bases left in between. The CDR3 is made up of 13 amino acids. CDR1 is KGHSH and CDR2 is LQKENI in the germline V gene. The CDR3 bases are TGTGCCAGCTCACCTAGACTCCTTGACGAGCAGTACTTC. Protein sequence: CASSPRLLDEQYF.

The chain couples TRBV5-6 to TRBJ2-7; D not resolved. The CDR3 is made up of 12 amino acids. CDR1 and CDR2 from the germline V gene are SGHDT and YYEEEE. V was cut by 0 bases and J by 6 bases, with 7 bases left in between. The CDR3 nucleotides read TGTGCCAGCAGCTTGGACACCCTCGAGCAGTACTTC. Amino acids: CASSLDTLEQYF.

This chain uses TRBV10-3 with TRBJ1-3; D is possibly TRBD1 (6 bases). V lost 4 bases to trimming and J lost 7 bases, with 11 bases between them. This CDR3 region has 13 residues. CDR1 and CDR2 from the germline V gene are ENHRY and SYGVKD. The CDR3 DNA sequence: TGTGCCATCAGTGCCTCAGGACAGAACACCATATATTTT. Translated, it gives CAISASGQNTIYF.

This rearrangement joins TRBV14 to TRBJ2-2; the match to TRBD2 covers 11 bases. Germline CDR1 is SGHDN and CDR2 is FVKESK. With V trimmed by 5 bases and J by 6 bases, 2 bases remained unmatched. The CDR3 covers 14 residues. The CDR3 loop reads CASSALAGAGELFF. CDR3 coding DNA: TGTGCCAGCAGCGCACTAGCGGGAGCCGGGGAGCTGTTTTTT.

The V and J genes are TRBV28 and TRBJ1-2; 10 bases agree with TRBD1. This CDR3 comprises 13 residues. Germline V gives CDR1 MDHEN, CDR2 SYDVKM. The ends lost 6 bases at V and 8 bases at J; junction bases unmatched: 6. The CDR3 sequence: CASSPGTGEGYTF. CDR3 nucleotide sequence: TGTGCCAGCAGCCCCGGGACAGGGGAGGGCTACACCTTC.

The V gene is TRBV4-1, the J gene TRBJ1-2, with a tentative D call TRBD1 (5 bases). CDR3 length: 17 amino acids. Per germline, CDR1 MGHRA and CDR2 YSYEKL. V lost 0 bases to trimming and J lost 7 bases, with 21 bases between them. The CDR3: CASSQDTSQGLIGGYTF. The CDR3 DNA sequence: TGCGCCAGCAGCCAAGATACGTCCCAGGGTTTAATTGGTGGCTACACCTTC.

The chain has TRBV7-2 and TRBJ2-3; 7 bases agree with TRBD1. Germline V gives CDR1 SGHTA, CDR2 FQGNSA. The CDR3 covers 17 residues. Trimming took 2 bases from V and 6 from J; bases not matched to a gene: 14. The CDR3 coding sequence is TGTGCCAGCAGCTTATTTTTGGCGGGCAGGGGGATTGATACGCAGTATTTT. As protein: CASSLFLAGRGIDTQYF.

This clone is a singleton in its sample. The chain is built from TRBV29-1 and TRBJ2-3; 9 nucleotides agree with TRBD2. CDR1 and CDR2 from the germline V gene are SQVTM and ANQGSEA. The J segment lost 2 bases and the V segment lost 1 base, leaving 4 bases of the junction unmatched. The CDR3 contains 15 residues. The CDR3 sequence: CSVEGAGGHTDTQYF. CDR3 DNA: TGCAGCGTTGAAGGGGCGGGGGGGCACACAGATACGCAGTATTTT.

The chain employs TRBV5-1 and TRBJ2-2; 7 bases are a match to TRBD1. The J segment lost 3 bases and the V segment lost 1 base, leaving 6 bases of the junction unmatched. The CDR3 extends over 16 amino acids. CDR1 and CDR2 from the germline V gene are SGHRS and YFSETQ. The DNA of the CDR3 is TGCGCCAGCAGCTTGTTGGTCGACAGGGACACCGGGGAGCTGTTTTTT. It is translated as CASSLLVDRDTGELFF.

The CDR3: CASSPRTGTEAFF. CDR3 DNA: TGTGCCAGTAGTCCACGGACAGGGACTGAAGCTTTCTTT. This sequence joins TRBV19 and TRBJ1-1; 8 bases are a match to TRBD1. J gave up 5 bases and V 5 bases, and 4 bases lay outside the gene matches. The CDR3 length is 13 residues. The germline V gene encodes CDR1 LNHDA and CDR2 SQIVND (reference sequence).

The CDR3 bases are TGCGCCAGCAGCCAAGATCTGGCCTCTCCAAGCGGTTTCTTT. Amino acid sequence: CASSQDLASPSGFF. The chain combines TRBV4-3 with TRBJ1-1; D is unresolved. CDR3 length: 14 residues. Trimming took off 0 bases at V and 13 bases at J, with 18 bases between the two ends. Germline CDR1 and CDR2: LGHNA and YSLEER.